These 3 T cell receptor beta chains share one sample of origin, sequenced in a study of tumor and adjacent non-tumor tissue in lung cancer (dated by TCRdb to the late 2010s). Libraries came from multiplex PCR. Instrument on record: Illumina HiSeq 2500. Following protocols modified from ARM-PCR, the researchers constructed TCRbeta libraries through three rounds of nested PCR with primers (Table S4). The public reads were reprocessed in TCRdb via fastp at Q25 and MiXCR, keeping in-frame beta chains. Each CDR3 protein appears once, grouped with its most common genes and DNA. The sample table contains 81,000 or so distinct CDR3 sequences; only one count was recorded for roughly 80% of them. The top ten clonotypes cover roughly 14% of the sample. RNA was isolated from bulk unsorted tissue, and RNA quality was assessed with a NanoDrop ND-1000 and an Agilent 2100. Sequencing input: lung tumor tissue. The receptors originated from a woman between 50 and 59 years old with non-small cell lung cancer.

On this clonotype itself: The CDR3 does not close with the conserved phenylalanine or tryptophan, likely indicating a read error. The chain uses TRBV6-2 or TRBV6-3 and TRBJ1-1; 8 nucleotides agree with TRBD1. The CDR3 is 15 amino acids. Germline CDR1 MNHEY, CDR2 SVGEGT. The CDR3 DNA sequence: TGTACCAGCAGTGGTGACAGGGGCGCGTACACTGAAGCTTTCCTT. Residues: CTSSGDRGAYTEAFL.

In regard to this clonotype: The junction departs from the called germline gene at one end, perhaps through a read error. The chain uses TRBV6-1 and TRBJ2-3; D uncertain. This CDR3 comprises 15 residues. Germline V CDR1 and CDR2: MNHNS, SASEGT. CDR3 loop: CASVGGVMTADTQYF. The CDR3 DNA follows: TGTGCCAGCGTCGGTGGGGTGATGACCGCAGATACACAGTATTTT.

Turning to this clonotype: One junction end does not reproduce the germline sequence, and a read error may be involved. The rearrangement joins TRBV20-1 to TRBJ1-6, with TRBD1 matching over 9 bases. Germline V lookup: CDR1 DFQATT, CDR2 SNEGSKA (reference sequence). The CDR3 has 15 residues. The CDR3 spells CGAHRDRAYNSPLHF. The CDR3 DNA follows: TGCGGTGCCCACCGGGACAGGGCCTATAATTCACCCCTTCACTTT.